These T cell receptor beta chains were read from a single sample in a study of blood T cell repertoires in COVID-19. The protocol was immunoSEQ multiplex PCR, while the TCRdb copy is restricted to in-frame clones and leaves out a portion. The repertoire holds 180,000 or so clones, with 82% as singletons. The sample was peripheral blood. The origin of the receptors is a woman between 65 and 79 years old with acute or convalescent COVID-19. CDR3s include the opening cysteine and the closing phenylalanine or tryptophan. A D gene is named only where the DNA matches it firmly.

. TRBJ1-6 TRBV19 CASSIARQNSPLHF TGTGCCAGTAGTATAGCTCGACAGAATTCACCCCTCCACTTT
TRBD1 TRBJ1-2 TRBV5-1 CASSLAWETGVGYTF TGCGCCAGCAGCTTGGCCTGGGAGACAGGGGTTGGCTACACCTTC
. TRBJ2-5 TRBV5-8 CASSLSGQGETQYF TGTGCCAGCAGCTTGTCCGGGCAGGGGGAGACCCAGTACTTC
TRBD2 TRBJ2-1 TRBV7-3 CASSLSGGTYNEQFF TGTGCCAGCAGCCTTAGCGGGGGAACCTACAATGAGCAGTTCTTC
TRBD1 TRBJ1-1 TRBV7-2 CASSSMGQGNTEAFF TGTGCCAGCAGCTCAATGGGACAGGGGAACACTGAAGCTTTCTTT
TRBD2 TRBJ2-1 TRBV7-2 CASSLTSGSPSAYNEQFF TGTGCCAGCAGCTTAACTAGCGGGAGTCCATCCGCTTACAATGAGCAGTTCTTC
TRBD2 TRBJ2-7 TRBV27 CASRFLLAGVYEQYF TGTGCCAGCAGGTTTCTCCTAGCGGGGGTCTACGAGCAGTACTTC
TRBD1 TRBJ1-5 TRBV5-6 CASSHWRQGSNQPQHF TGTGCCAGCAGCCACTGGAGACAGGGAAGCAATCAGCCCCAGCATTTT
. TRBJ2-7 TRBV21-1 CASSKALSGTSGGLDYEQYF TGTGCCAGCAGCAAAGCGCTTTCGGGGACTAGCGGGGGGCTGGACTACGAGCAGTACTTC
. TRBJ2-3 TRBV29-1 CSAESPGTDTQYF TGCAGCGCCGAGTCCCCCGGCACAGATACGCAGTATTTT
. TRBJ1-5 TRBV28 CASSFQSLNQPQHF TGTGCCAGCAGTTTCCAGTCGCTCAATCAGCCCCAGCATTTT
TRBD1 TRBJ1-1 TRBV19 CASSTGGIVAFF TGTGCCAGTAGCACAGGGGGCATAGTAGCTTTCTTT